This is a list of T cell receptor beta chains from one sample in a study of cytomegalovirus exposure and HLA in healthy donors. Some clones are missing from TCRdb's copy, which holds only in-frame ones; the method was immunoSEQ multiplex PCR. The sample lists 200,000 to 300,000 clones; roughly four fifths were seen once. The specimen was PBMCs. Receptors originate from a middle-aged woman in good health and CMV-seropositive. CDR3s include the opening cysteine and the closing phenylalanine or tryptophan. Fields, in order: V gene, J gene, D gene, CDR3 length, clone size, CDR3 protein, CDR3 DNA. The D gene is left open where the match is weak. A row's size may be missing; if present it is once, few, many or a size class.

v_call: TRBV11-3; j_call: TRBJ1-1; d_call: .; cdr3_length: 16; clone_size: .; cdr3_aa: CASSLSRDRPATEAFF; cdr3_nt: TGTGCCAGCAGCTTGTCCCGCGACAGGCCCGCCACTGAAGCTTTCTTT
v_call: TRBV9; j_call: TRBJ2-2; d_call: .; cdr3_length: 15; clone_size: .; cdr3_aa: CASSVSGSSTGELFF; cdr3_nt: TGTGCCAGCAGCGTATCCGGGAGCAGCACCGGGGAGCTGTTTTTT
v_call: TRBV27; j_call: TRBJ1-5; d_call: .; cdr3_length: 14; clone_size: few; cdr3_aa: CASKWASSNQPQHF; cdr3_nt: TGTGCCAGCAAATGGGCCTCGTCCAATCAGCCCCAGCATTTT
v_call: TRBV5-4; j_call: TRBJ2-1; d_call: TRBD1; cdr3_length: 18; clone_size: .; cdr3_aa: CASRAGTGMGSGSNEQFF; cdr3_nt: TGTGCCAGCAGGGCCGGGACAGGGATGGGCTCGGGCTCCAATGAGCAGTTCTTC
v_call: TRBV4-3; j_call: TRBJ2-1; d_call: TRBD2; cdr3_length: 18; clone_size: .; cdr3_aa: CASSQASLAGDPYNEQFF; cdr3_nt: TGCGCCAGCAGCCAAGCGTCTCTAGCGGGGGACCCCTACAATGAGCAGTTCTTC
v_call: TRBV5-4; j_call: TRBJ2-1; d_call: TRBD2; cdr3_length: 15; clone_size: .; cdr3_aa: CASSVAGGFYNEQFF; cdr3_nt: TGTGCCAGCAGCGTAGCGGGAGGGTTTTACAATGAGCAGTTCTTC
v_call: TRBV5-1; j_call: TRBJ1-3; d_call: TRBD1; cdr3_length: 14; clone_size: .; cdr3_aa: CASSDRDRGNTIYF; cdr3_nt: TGCGCCAGCAGCGACCGGGACAGGGGAAACACCATATATTTT
v_call: TRBV19; j_call: TRBJ1-2; d_call: .; cdr3_length: 14; clone_size: .; cdr3_aa: CASSFRQADYGYTF; cdr3_nt: TGTGCCAGTAGTTTCCGACAGGCTGACTATGGCTACACCTTC
v_call: TRBV19; j_call: TRBJ2-1; d_call: .; cdr3_length: 14; clone_size: .; cdr3_aa: CASNKNPRSNEQFF; cdr3_nt: TGTGCCAGTAATAAGAACCCCCGGTCCAATGAGCAGTTCTTC
v_call: TRBV4-2; j_call: TRBJ2-7; d_call: TRBD2; cdr3_length: 18; clone_size: .; cdr3_aa: CASSQDGKREGPGYEQYF; cdr3_nt: TGTGCCAGCAGCCAAGATGGGAAGCGGGAGGGCCCGGGGTACGAGCAGTACTTC
v_call: TRBV5-6; j_call: TRBJ1-5; d_call: .; cdr3_length: 13; clone_size: .; cdr3_aa: CASSLDLGQPQHF; cdr3_nt: TGTGCCAGCAGCTTAGACTTGGGTCAGCCCCAGCATTTT
v_call: TRBV7-2; j_call: TRBJ2-7; d_call: TRBD1; cdr3_length: 15; clone_size: .; cdr3_aa: CASSLETGGSYEQYF; cdr3_nt: TGTGCCAGCAGCTTAGAAACAGGGGGTTCCTACGAGCAGTACTTC
v_call: TRBV6-5; j_call: TRBJ2-5; d_call: .; cdr3_length: 15; clone_size: .; cdr3_aa: CASSLSGDNLKTQYF; cdr3_nt: TGTGCCAGCAGTTTAAGCGGGGACAATTTGAAGACCCAGTACTTC
v_call: TRBV6-6; j_call: TRBJ1-1; d_call: .; cdr3_length: 14; clone_size: .; cdr3_aa: CASSYRERSTEAFF; cdr3_nt: TGTGCCAGCAGTTACAGGGAGCGTAGCACTGAAGCTTTCTTT
v_call: TRBV4-3; j_call: TRBJ2-6; d_call: TRBD2; cdr3_length: 18; clone_size: few; cdr3_aa: CASSQVAGGVGGANVLTF; cdr3_nt: TGCGCCAGCAGCCAAGTCGCGGGAGGGGTTGGAGGGGCCAACGTCCTGACTTTC
v_call: TRBV27; j_call: TRBJ1-2; d_call: .; cdr3_length: 15; clone_size: .; cdr3_aa: CASRGAAGGYYGYTF; cdr3_nt: TGTGCCAGCCGGGGGGCGGCGGGGGGGTACTATGGCTACACCTTC